This TCR beta chain was obtained from a study of blood T cells in healthy people across ages. Next came a second PCR, run for about 6 to 11 cycles, which used a sample-barcoded 5' primer along with a J-beta primer mix. MiXCR, run by TCRdb on the 5' RACE reads, gives a single entry per CDR3 protein. The table has about 780,000 distinct CDR3 sequences, around 50% seen once. Germline V gene lookup returns CDR1 SGHTA and CDR2 FQGNSA. J was trimmed by 15 bases and V by 3 bases; bases with no gene match: 6. The CDR3 has 12 amino acids. Regarding the study as a whole: Unknown donor CMV status possibly confounded expanded clonotype changes. Long-lived donors exceeded aged donors in naive CD4+ cells and diversity.

This clonotype was observed many times. Its antigen is undetermined. The clonotype was recovered from a man at least 80 years old in good health. The sample was blood. This rearrangement joins TRBV7-2 to TRBJ2-1; 9 nucleotides match TRBD2. In DNA form, the CDR3 reads TGTGCCAGCAGCTTCGGCGGGAGGGATCTGTTCTTC. It encodes CASSFGGRDLFF.